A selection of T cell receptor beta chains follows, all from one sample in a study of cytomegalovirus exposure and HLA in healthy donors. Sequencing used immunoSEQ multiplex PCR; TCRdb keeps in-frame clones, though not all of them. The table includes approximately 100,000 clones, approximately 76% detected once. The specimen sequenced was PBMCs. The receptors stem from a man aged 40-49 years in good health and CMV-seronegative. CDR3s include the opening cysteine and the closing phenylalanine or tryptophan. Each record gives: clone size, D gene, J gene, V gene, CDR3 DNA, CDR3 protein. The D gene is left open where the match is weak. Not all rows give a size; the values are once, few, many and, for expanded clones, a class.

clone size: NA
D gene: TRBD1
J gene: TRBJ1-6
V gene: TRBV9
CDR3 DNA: TGTGCCAGCAGCTCAAAACAGGGGTCCCCGGCACCCCTCCACTTT
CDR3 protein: CASSSKQGSPAPLHF

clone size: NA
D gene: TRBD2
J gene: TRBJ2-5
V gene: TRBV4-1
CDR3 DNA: TGCGCCAGCAGCCAAGACCCTAGCGGGGGCTTCCAAGAGACCCAGTACTTC
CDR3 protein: CASSQDPSGGFQETQYF

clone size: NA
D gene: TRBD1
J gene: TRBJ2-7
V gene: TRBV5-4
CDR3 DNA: TGTGCCAGCAGCGCAGCCGGGACAGGGAACTACGAGCAGTACTTC
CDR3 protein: CASSAAGTGNYEQYF

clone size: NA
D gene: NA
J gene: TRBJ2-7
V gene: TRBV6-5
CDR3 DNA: TGTGCCAGCAGAATTGAGACTAGCTCCTACGAGCAGTACTTC
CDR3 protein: CASRIETSSYEQYF

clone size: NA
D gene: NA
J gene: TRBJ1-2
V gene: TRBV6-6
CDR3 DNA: TGTGCCAGCAGTTATTCGGACTATGGCTACACCTTC
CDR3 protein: CASSYSDYGYTF

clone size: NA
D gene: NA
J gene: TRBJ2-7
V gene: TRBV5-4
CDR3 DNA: TGTTCCAGCAGCGAACCGAGTACAGGGACCTACGAGCAGTACTTC
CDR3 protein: CSSSEPSTGTYEQYF

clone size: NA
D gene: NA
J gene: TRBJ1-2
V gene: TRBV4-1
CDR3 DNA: TGCGCCAGCAGCCAAAGTAACGGGGAGGGCTACACCTTC
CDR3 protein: CASSQSNGEGYTF

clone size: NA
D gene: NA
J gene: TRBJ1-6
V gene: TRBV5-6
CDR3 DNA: TGTGCCAGCAGCTTGGCCGGCGGCACTCGGACACCCCTCCACTTT
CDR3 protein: CASSLAGGTRTPLHF

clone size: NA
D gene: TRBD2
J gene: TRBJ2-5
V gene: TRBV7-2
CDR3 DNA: TGTGCCAGCAGCTCCAAACTAGCGGGGGGGCCGAAGACCCAGTACTTC
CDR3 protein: CASSSKLAGGPKTQYF

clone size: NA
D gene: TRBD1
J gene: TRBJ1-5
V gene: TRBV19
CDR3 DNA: TGTGCCAGTAGTATGCCGGGGACAGGGTATAGCAATCAGCCCCAGCATTTT
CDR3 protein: CASSMPGTGYSNQPQHF

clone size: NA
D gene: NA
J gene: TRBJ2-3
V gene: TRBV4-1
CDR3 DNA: TGCGCCAGCCGACCGGTAGCGGACACAGATACGCAGTATTTT
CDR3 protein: CASRPVADTDTQYF

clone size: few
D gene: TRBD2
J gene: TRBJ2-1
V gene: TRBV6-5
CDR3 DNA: TGTGCCAGCAGCCAAACTAGCGGGGGGTACAATGAGCAGTTCTTC
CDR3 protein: CASSQTSGGYNEQFF

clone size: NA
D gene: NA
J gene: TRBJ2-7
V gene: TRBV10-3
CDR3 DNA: TGTGCCACGAATTCGGGAGAAACGGACGAGCAGTACTTC
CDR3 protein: CATNSGETDEQYF

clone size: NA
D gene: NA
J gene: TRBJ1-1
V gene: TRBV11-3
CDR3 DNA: TGTGCCAGCAGCTCCGGGGGGAACACTGAAGCTTTCTTT
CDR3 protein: CASSSGGNTEAFF

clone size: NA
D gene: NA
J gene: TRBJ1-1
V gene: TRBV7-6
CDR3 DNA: TGTGCCAGCAGCGGAGCCCGCGGGAACACTGAAGCTTTCTTT
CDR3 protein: CASSGARGNTEAFF

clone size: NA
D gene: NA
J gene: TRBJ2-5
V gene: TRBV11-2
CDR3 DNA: TGTGCCAGCAGCCCTGTGTGGGGGCGAGAGACCCAGTACTTC
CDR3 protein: CASSPVWGRETQYF

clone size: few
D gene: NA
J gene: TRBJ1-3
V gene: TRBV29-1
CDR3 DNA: TGCAGCGTTGAAGAGCTAACAGCAGGAAACACCATATATTTT
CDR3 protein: CSVEELTAGNTIYF

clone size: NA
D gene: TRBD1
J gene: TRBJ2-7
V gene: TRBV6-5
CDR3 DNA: TGTGCCAGCAGAGACAGGGGACGGAGCTCCTACGAGCAGTACTTC
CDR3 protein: CASRDRGRSSYEQYF

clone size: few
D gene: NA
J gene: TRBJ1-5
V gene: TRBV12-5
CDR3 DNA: TGTGCTAGTGGTATCGAAAGAAGCCATAGCAATCAGCCCCAGCATTTT
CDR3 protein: CASGIERSHSNQPQHF

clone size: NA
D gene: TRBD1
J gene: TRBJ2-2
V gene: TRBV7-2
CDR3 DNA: TGTGCCAGCAGCCGCTCAGGCGGCAGGGGGACCGGGGAGCTGTTTTTT
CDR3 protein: CASSRSGGRGTGELFF